Given below is one TCR beta chain in context. Per the authors' pipeline: Amplification of reference gene primers was used by the study to estimate nucleated cell counts. Clones were read by immunoSEQ multiplex PCR, and TCRdb kept only the in-frame ones, dropping some. Clone size and the V and J calls come from that table; the DNA yielded D and trimming. The sample holds about 250,000 clones, over 80% seen once. This CDR3 is built from 14 residues. From germline, CDR1 is SGHDT and CDR2 YYEEEE. The V gene lost 3 bases and the J gene lost 7 bases, with 14 bases spanning the gap. The data derive from a study of blood T cell repertoires in COVID-19. As for the study in general: The samples span acute and convalescent COVID-19 from the United States, Italy and Spain. Sample material is recorded as cDNA or gDNA derived from T cells, B-cell-depleted T cells, or PBMCs.

This TCR was sampled from a woman aged 60-75 years with active or convalescent COVID-19. The chain uses TRBV5-6 and TRBJ2-4, with D maybe TRBD1 (5 bases). The sample taken for sequencing was peripheral blood. CDR3 protein: CASSYTGSWNIQYF. The CDR3 DNA sequence: TGTGCCAGCAGCTATACAGGTTCGTGGAACATTCAGTACTTC.